The clone carrying this T cell receptor beta chain was counted a few times. Its antigen remains unknown. The data originate from a study of T-cell reconstitution after alpha-beta-depleted transplantation in children. Findings of the study overall: Several patients had high TCRbeta diversity at day 60; it came from surviving recipient T cells and thymic progenitors.

Germline V lookup: CDR1 SGDLS, CDR2 YYNGEE. The ends lost 2 bases at V and 2 bases at J; junction bases unmatched: 3. The CDR3 is made up of 16 amino acids. For TCRbeta, the library was prepared with unique molecular identifiers. TCRdb reprocessed the PCR reads with MiXCR, giving one entry per CDR3 protein. The sample records around 580,000 distinct CDR3 sequences, more than 20% being singletons. The chain combines TRBV9 with TRBJ2-3; 12 bases are shared with TRBD2. This sequence originates from a boy younger than two who had a stem cell transplant for acute myeloid leukemia, so the T cells may come from the graft donor. Here the sequenced sample was PBMCs, mostly from graft donor cells, taken 360 days after TCRalphabeta/CD19-depleted stem cell transplant. This CDR3 is CASSVTSGGFTDTQYF. CDR3 nucleotides: TGTGCCAGCAGCGTGACTAGCGGGGGATTCACAGATACGCAGTATTTT.